The sequence of this TCR beta chain was determined in a study of CXCR3-negative and CXCR3-positive naive CD8 T cells. In preparing the TRB cDNA libraries, 5' RACE with UMI labels was used. For each CDR3 protein, TCRdb gives one entry from its re-call of the 5' RACE reads, without DNA. The listing contains 100,000 to 150,000 distinct CDR3 sequences. Study-level results: The study inferred TCR strength from TRB CDR3 properties and found comparable surface CD5 between naive subsets. Naive CXCR3-positive cells had TRB CDR3s more hydrophobic than those of CXCR3-negative naive cells.

Comments on this clonotype: Its antigen is undetermined.

The CDR3 runs 12 residues. Specimen: naive CXCR3- CD8+ T cells from blood. Subset defined: CD45RO-CCR7+CD27+CD95- naive CD8+ T cells lacking CXCR3 (TNR3-). This chain connects TRBV12-3 or TRBV12-4 to TRBJ2-1; TCRdb calls TRBD1, which cannot be checked without DNA. The receptor's source is a human donor in good health. Some clones in this sample may be carry-over from other donors' samples. The CDR3 spells CASSSPPNEQFF.